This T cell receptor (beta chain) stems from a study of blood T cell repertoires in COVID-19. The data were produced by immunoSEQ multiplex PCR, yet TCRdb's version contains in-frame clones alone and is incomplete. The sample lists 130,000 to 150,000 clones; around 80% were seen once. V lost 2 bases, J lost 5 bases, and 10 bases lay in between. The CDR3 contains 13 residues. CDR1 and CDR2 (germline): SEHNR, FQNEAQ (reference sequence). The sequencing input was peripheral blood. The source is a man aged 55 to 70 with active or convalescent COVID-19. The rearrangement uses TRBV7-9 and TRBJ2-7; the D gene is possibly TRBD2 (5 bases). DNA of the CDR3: TGTGCCAGCAGCTTATTTAGGGAGAACGAGCAGTACTTC. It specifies CASSLFRENEQYF.